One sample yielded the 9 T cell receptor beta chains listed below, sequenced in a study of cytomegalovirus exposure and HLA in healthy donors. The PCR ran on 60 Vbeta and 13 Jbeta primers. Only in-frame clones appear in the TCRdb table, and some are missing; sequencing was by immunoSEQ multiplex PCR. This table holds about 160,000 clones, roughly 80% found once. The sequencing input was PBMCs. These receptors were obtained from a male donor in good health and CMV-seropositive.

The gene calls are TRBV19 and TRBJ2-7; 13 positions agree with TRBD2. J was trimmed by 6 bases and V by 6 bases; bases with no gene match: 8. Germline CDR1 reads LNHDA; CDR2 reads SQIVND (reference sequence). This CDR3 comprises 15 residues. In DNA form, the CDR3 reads TGTGCCAGTAGCACCAATGGACTAGCGGGAGTCGAGCAGTACTTC. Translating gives CASSTNGLAGVEQYF. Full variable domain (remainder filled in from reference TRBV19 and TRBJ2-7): DGGITQSPKYLFRKEGQNVTLSCEQNLNHDAMYWYRQDPGQGLRLIYYSQIVNDFQKGDIAEGYSVSREKKESFPLTVTSAQKNPTAFYLCASSTNGLAGVEQYFGPGTRLTVT.

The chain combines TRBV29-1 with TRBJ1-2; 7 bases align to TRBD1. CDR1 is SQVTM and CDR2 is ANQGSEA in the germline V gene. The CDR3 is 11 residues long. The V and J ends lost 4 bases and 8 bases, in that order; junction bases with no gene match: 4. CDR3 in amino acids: CSVGTGVGYTF. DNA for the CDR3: TGCAGCGTTGGAACAGGGGTCGGCTACACCTTC.

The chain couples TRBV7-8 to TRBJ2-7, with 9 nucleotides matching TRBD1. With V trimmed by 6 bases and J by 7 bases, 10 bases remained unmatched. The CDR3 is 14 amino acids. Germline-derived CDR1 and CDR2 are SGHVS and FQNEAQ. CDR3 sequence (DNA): TGTGCCAGCAGGAGGGGACAGGGATCGCGGGAGCAGTACTTC. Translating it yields CASRRGQGSREQYF.

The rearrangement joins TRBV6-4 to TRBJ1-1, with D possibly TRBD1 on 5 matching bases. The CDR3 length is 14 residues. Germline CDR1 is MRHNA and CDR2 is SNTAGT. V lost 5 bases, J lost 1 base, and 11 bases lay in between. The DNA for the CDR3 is TGTGCCAGCAGTCGTGGGGGGAAGAACACTGAAGCTTTCTTT. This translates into CASSRGGKNTEAFF.

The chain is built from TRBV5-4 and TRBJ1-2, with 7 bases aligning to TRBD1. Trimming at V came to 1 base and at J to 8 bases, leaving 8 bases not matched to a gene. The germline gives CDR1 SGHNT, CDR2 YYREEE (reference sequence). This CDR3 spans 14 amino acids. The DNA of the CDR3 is TGTGCCAGCAGCTTGTCCCGACAGGGAGGAGGCTACACCTTC. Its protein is CASSLSRQGGGYTF. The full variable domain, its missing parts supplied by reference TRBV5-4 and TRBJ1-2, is ETGVTQSPTHLIKTRGQQVTLRCSSQSGHNTVSWYQQALGQGPQFIFQYYREEENGRGNFPPRFSGLQFPNYSSELNVNALELDDSALYLCASSLSRQGGGYTFGSGTRLTVV.

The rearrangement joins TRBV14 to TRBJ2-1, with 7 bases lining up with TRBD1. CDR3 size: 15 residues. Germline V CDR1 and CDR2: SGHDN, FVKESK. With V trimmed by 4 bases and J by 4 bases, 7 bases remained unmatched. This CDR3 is CASSRQWDSYNEQFF. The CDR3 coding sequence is TGTGCCAGCAGCCGACAGTGGGACAGTTACAATGAGCAGTTCTTC.

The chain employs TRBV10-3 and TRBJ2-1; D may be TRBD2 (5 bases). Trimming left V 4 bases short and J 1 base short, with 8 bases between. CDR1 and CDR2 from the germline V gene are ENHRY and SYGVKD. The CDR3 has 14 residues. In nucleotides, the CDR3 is TGTGCCATCAGTGCGGGGTTGTCCTACAATGAGCAGTTCTTC. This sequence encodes CAISAGLSYNEQFF.

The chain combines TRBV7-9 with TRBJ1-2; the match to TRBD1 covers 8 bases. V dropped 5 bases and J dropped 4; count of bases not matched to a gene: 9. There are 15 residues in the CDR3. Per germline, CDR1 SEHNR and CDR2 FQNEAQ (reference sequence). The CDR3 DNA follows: TGTGCCAGCAGCGTCGGACAGGGTGTAGTCTATGGCTACACCTTC. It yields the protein CASSVGQGVVYGYTF.

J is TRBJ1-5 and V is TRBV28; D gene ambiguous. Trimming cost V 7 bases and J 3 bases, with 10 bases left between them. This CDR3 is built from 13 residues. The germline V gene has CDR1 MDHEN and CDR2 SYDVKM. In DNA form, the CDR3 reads TGTGCCAGCACCACTAACAACAATCAGCCCCAGCATTTT. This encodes CASTTNNNQPQHF.